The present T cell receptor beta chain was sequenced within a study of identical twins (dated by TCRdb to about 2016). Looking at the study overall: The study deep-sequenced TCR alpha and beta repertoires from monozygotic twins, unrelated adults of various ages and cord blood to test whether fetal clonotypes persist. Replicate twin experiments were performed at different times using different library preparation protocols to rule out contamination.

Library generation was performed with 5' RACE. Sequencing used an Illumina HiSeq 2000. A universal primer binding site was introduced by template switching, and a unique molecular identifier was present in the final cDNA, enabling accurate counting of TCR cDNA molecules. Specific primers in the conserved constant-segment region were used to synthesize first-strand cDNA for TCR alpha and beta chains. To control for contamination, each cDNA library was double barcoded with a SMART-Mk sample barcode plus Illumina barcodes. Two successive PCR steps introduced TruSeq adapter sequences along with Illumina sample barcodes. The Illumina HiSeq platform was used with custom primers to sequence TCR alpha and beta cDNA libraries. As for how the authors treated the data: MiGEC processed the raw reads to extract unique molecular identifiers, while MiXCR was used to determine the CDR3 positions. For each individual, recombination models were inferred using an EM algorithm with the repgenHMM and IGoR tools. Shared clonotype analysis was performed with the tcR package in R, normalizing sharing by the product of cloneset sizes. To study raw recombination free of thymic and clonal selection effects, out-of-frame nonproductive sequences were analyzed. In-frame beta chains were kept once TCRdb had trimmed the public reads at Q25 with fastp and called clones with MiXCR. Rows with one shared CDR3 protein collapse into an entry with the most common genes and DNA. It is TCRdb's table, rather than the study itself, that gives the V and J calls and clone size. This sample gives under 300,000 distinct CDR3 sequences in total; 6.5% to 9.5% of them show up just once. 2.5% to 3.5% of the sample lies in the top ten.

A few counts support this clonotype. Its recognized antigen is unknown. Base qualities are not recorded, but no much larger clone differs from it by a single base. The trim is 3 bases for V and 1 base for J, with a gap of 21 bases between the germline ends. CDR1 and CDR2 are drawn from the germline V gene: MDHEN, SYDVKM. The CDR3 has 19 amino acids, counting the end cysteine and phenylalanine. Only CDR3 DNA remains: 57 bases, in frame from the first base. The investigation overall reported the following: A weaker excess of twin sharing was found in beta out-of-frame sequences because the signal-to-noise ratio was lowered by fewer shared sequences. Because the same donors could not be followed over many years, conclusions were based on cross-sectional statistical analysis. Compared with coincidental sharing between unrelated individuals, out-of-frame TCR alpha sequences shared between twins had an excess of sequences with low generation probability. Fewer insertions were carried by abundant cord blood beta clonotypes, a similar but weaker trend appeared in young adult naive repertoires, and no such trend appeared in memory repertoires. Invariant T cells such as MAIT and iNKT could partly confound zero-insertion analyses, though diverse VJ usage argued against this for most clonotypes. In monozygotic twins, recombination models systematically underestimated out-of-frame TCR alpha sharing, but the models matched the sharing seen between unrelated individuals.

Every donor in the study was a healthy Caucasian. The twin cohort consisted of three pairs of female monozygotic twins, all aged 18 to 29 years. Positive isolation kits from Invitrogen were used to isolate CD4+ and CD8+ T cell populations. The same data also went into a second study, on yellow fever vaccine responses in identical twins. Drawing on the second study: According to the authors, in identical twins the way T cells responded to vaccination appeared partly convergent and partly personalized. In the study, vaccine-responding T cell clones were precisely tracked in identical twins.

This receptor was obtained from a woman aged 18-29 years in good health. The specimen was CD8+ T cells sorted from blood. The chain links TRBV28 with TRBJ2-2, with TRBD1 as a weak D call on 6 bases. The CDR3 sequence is CASSFMTGALMLNTGELFF. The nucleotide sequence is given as TGTGCCAGCAGTTTTATGACAGGAGCTCTAATGCTGAACACCGGGGAGCTGTTTTTT. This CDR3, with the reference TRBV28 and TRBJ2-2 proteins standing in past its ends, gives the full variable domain DVKVTQSSRYLVKRTGEKVFLECVQDMDHENMFWYRQDPGLGLRLIYFSYDVKMKEKGDIPEGYSVSREKKERFSLILESASTNQTSMYLCASSFMTGALMLNTGELFFGEGSRLTVL.